This TCR beta chain was captured in a study of T-cell reconstitution after alpha-beta-depleted transplantation in children. Study findings and constraints: From newly produced T cells came most of the T-cell counts and diversity one year after transplant. Some patients owed their high day-60 TCRbeta diversity to surviving recipient T cells and thymic progenitors. At around two months after transplant, the alpha-beta T cells were reportedly derived from several hundred expanded clones that came from non-depleted graft cells.

Unique molecular identifiers were incorporated during preparation of the TCRbeta library. TCRdb reanalysed the PCR reads using MiXCR and keeps one entry per CDR3 protein. The sample consists of more than 15,000 distinct CDR3 sequences, less than 9.5% of them appearing once. The germline V gene has CDR1 SSHAT and CDR2 FNYEAQ (reference sequence). The CDR3 is 14 residues long. The V and J ends lost 3 bases and 5 bases respectively, with 11 bases between them. A few counts support this clonotype. What it recognizes is unknown. This sample comprised PBMCs, mostly from graft donor cells, obtained 60 days after TCRalphabeta/CD19-depleted stem cell transplant. The receptor was isolated from a boy under three years old who had a stem cell transplant for Wiskott-Aldrich syndrome, so the T cells may come from the graft donor. V gene TRBV7-7 combines with J gene TRBJ2-1; D perhaps matches TRBD2 (5 bases). The CDR3 here is CASSLGGHHNEQFF. The CDR3 DNA sequence: TGTGCCAGCAGCTTGGGCGGGCATCACAATGAGCAGTTCTTC.